This TCR beta chain was captured in a study of cytotoxic CD8 clonotypes in ibrutinib-treated CLL. The overall study: Responses comprised about 24 partial and 2 complete; at median roughly 64 months, approximately 15 remained remitted and roughly 12 progressed. Once treatment had gone on for a median of around 13 months, range 6 to 36, response samples were drawn.

V was shortened by 10 bases and J by 5 bases, with 20 bases between the two germline ends. CDR1 is ENHRY and CDR2 is SYGVKD in the germline V gene. The CDR3 is 14 residues long. This clone showed up just a few times. Antigen: not known. The intended depth for sequencing was 1 in 200,000 to 1 in 1 million T cells. Libraries were prepared by immunoSEQ multiplex PCR; TCRdb keeps only in-frame clonotypes and omits some of them. The table shows about 300,000 clones, with 65% to 85% occurring only once. Broader study findings: Clonality correlated strongly with circulating CD8+ T cells and exceeded age-matched healthy donors at baseline.

Material: PBMCs, obtained at disease progression, from a patient treated with ibrutinib. The rearrangement links TRBV10-3 to TRBJ1-1; weak D call: TRBD1 (5 bases). The sequence was obtained from a human donor with chronic lymphocytic leukemia. CDR3 DNA: TGTGCCACATCAAGGGGCCCAGGAGGGACTGAAGCTTTCTTT. Translating it yields CATSRGPGGTEAFF.